What follows describes a single TCR beta chain. The germline V gene has CDR1 LNHNV and CDR2 YYDKDF (reference sequence). V dropped 4 bases and J dropped 6; count of bases not matched to a gene: 12. The CDR3 extends over 16 amino acids. The sample comes from a study of sequential checkpoint blockade in melanoma. Across the study: First-line arms were nivolumab then ipilimumab, or the reverse, randomized 1:1. Both treatment sequences were followed by maintenance nivolumab.

Clones were read by immunoSEQ multiplex PCR, and TCRdb kept only the in-frame ones, dropping some. The sample has around 30,000 clones, more than 65% seen once. Treatment described: randomized to nivolumab then ipilimumab (arm A) or the reverse (arm B). From thawed PBMCs, live CD3+CD8+ cells negative for CD19 and CD56 were sorted. The receptor comes from a human donor with melanoma. This chain joins TRBV15 and TRBJ2-7; TRBD2 matches at 10 bases. The sample in question was CD8+ T cells sorted from blood (inferred from file names), obtained from a patient given nivolumab and ipilimumab in sequence. CDR3 sequence: CATSTHLAGERSEQYF. The CDR3 region has the DNA TGTGCCACCAGCACCCATCTAGCGGGAGAAAGGAGCGAGCAGTACTTC.